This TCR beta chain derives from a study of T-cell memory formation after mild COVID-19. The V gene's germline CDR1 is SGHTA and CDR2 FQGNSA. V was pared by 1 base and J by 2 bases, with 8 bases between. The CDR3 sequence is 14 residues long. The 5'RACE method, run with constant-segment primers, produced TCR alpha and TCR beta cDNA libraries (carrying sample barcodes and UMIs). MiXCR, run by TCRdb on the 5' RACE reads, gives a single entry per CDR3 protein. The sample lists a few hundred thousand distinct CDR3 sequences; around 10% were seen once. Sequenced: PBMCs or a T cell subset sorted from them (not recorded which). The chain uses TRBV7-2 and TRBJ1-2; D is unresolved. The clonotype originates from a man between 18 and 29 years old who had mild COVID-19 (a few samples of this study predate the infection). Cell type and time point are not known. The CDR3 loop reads CASSLDLGNYGYTF. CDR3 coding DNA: TGTGCCAGCAGCTTAGACCTGGGGAACTATGGCTACACCTTC.